Listed here are 11 T cell receptor beta chains from one sample, sequenced in a study of CD8+CD57+ T cells in acquired aplastic anemia. CDR3 and TCR beta VDJ profiling relied on genomic DNA as the template. A single record per CDR3 protein comes from TCRdb applying MiXCR to the reads. Of some 200,000 distinct CDR3 sequences in the sample, roughly half were seen once. Patients sequenced had flow cytometry evidence of CD8+CD57+ cell expansion. Sequencing was carried out using sorted CD4+, CD8+, or CD8+CD57+ T cells (not recorded which) from PBMCs. The receptor set was obtained from a human donor with aplastic anemia.

As to this clonotype: A read error may explain this, as a much larger clone is one base away. The chain is built from TRBV7-9 and TRBJ2-3; 7 positions agree with TRBD2. The CDR3 is 14 residues long. From germline, CDR1 is SEHNR and CDR2 FQNEAQ (reference sequence). DNA for the CDR3: TGTGCCAGCACATCGGGAGGTGGCACAGGTACGCAGTATTTT. It yields the protein CASTSGGGTGTQYF.

This chain links TRBV19 with TRBJ1-1; weak D call: TRBD1 (6 bases). The V gene's germline CDR1 is LNHDA and CDR2 SQIVND (reference sequence). Trimming pared 1 base from V and 8 bases from J, leaving 11 bases between. This CDR3 is 13 amino acids long. This CDR3 reads CASSIGGGQEAFF. The CDR3 DNA follows: TGTGCCAGTAGTATAGGCGGGGGCCAAGAAGCTTTCTTT.

The chain has TRBV2 and TRBJ1-6; 9 bases map to TRBD1. The CDR3 runs 16 residues. Per germline, CDR1 SNHLY and CDR2 FYNNEI. With V trimmed by 6 bases and J by 1 base, 4 bases remained unmatched. The CDR3 region has the DNA TGTGCCAGCAGGGGACAGGGACTTTCCTATAATTCACCCCTCCACTTT. Protein: CASRGQGLSYNSPLHF.

This clonotype was seen ten or more times. The chain uses TRBV19 and TRBJ2-2, with D unclear. Trimming took off 7 bases at V and 1 base at J, with 13 bases between the two ends. The germline V gene has CDR1 LNHDA and CDR2 SQIVND (reference sequence). This CDR3 comprises 15 residues. The CDR3 reads CASKARTVNTGELFF. CDR3 DNA: TGTGCCAGTAAAGCGAGGACGGTGAACACCGGGGAGCTGTTTTTT.

This clonotype was counted at least ten times. This chain connects TRBV4-2 to TRBJ1-5; 7 bases fit TRBD1. Germline CDR1 and CDR2: LGHNA and YNFKEQ. The ends lost 1 base at V and 6 bases at J; junction bases unmatched: 12. The CDR3 consists of 17 residues. CDR3 DNA sequence: TGTGCCAGCAGCCAAGCGGACGGGACAGAAGGAACTCAGCCCCAGCATTTT. It specifies CASSQADGTEGTQPQHF.

This clonotype was observed once. CDR3 in amino acids: CASSEEFYTIYF. The CDR3 nucleotides are TGTGCCAGCAGTGAAGAGTTTTACACCATATATTTT. The chain employs TRBV2 and TRBJ1-3; no clear D. Germline loops: CDR1 SNHLY, CDR2 FYNNEI. V dropped 1 base and J dropped 8 bases, with 6 bases sitting between them. CDR3 length equals 12 residues. The complete variable domain, with remaining parts taken from reference TRBV2 and TRBJ1-3, reads EPEVTQTPSHQVTQMGQEVILRCVPISNHLYFYWYRQILGQKVEFLVSFYNNEISEKSEIFDDQFSVERPDGSNFTLKIRSTKLEDSAMYFCASSEEFYTIYFGEGSWLTVV.

The sample holds many counts of this clonotype. The rearrangement uses TRBV12-3 or TRBV12-4 and TRBJ2-3, with TRBD2 matching 14 bases. CDR3 length: 15 residues. Unmatched junction bases numbered 3, after V lost 5 bases and J lost 5 bases. CDR3 sequence: CASSPGTSGGDTQYF. The DNA for the CDR3 is TGTGCCAGCAGTCCCGGGACTAGCGGGGGAGATACGCAGTATTTT.

Only a few counts were recorded for this clonotype. The CDR3 loop reads CASSQDGGSGSNIQYF. For the CDR3, the DNA is TGTGCCAGCAGCCAAGATGGTGGTAGCGGGAGTAACATTCAGTACTTC. V usage is TRBV3-1 and J usage is TRBJ2-4, with 9 nucleotides matching TRBD2. The CDR3 length is 16 residues. CDR1 is LGHDT, CDR2 YNNKEL, per germline (reference sequence). Trimming took 0 bases from V and 7 from J; bases not matched to a gene: 7.

This clonotype has only a few counts. The chain couples TRBV6-1 to TRBJ2-7, with a possible D match to TRBD1 (6 bases). The germline V gene has CDR1 MNHNS and CDR2 SASEGT. Trimming cost V 8 bases and J 6 bases, with 17 bases left between them. The CDR3 extends over 13 amino acids. CDR3 DNA: TGTGCCAGCCGCCAGGGGTTGGACCGCGAGCAGTACTTC. It is translated as CASRQGLDREQYF.

This clonotype was seen a few times. The chain links TRBV12-3 or TRBV12-4 to TRBJ2-2; 8 nucleotides align to TRBD2. The CDR3 sequence is 15 residues long. V gave up 6 bases and J gave up 7 bases; unmatched junction bases: 10. CDR3 bases: TGTGCCAGCAGCCTCCTCGGACTAGCAATCGGGGAGCTGTTTTTT. Protein: CASSLLGLAIGELFF.

At least ten counts were recorded for this clonotype. The chain links TRBV5-1 to TRBJ2-7; D assignment may be TRBD1 or TRBD2 (5 bases each). CDR1 and CDR2 from the germline V gene are SGHRS and YFSETQ. V lost 3 bases, J lost 2 bases, and 24 bases lay in between. This CDR3 contains 18 residues. For the CDR3, the DNA is TGCGCCAGCAGCTCATACGCGAAATCCGGGACGGCTACCTACGAGCAGTACTTC. Translating gives CASSSYAKSGTATYEQYF.